Below, one T cell receptor (beta chain) is given with its context. Its specificity is unknown. Sequenced by immunoSEQ multiplex PCR; TCRdb stores in-frame clones only, minus some. The repertoire holds tens of thousands of clones, with about four fifths as singletons. The sample originates from a study of OX40 agonist ivuxolimab in advanced cancers. Study-wide background: Patients receiving dose escalation had hepatocellular carcinoma, melanoma, renal cell or head and neck cancer. Cohort: around 83% men, mean age roughly 60, aged about 23 to 79.

The CDR3 is 16 amino acids. V lost 2 bases to trimming and J lost 6 bases; unmatched junction nucleotides: 8. CDR1 and CDR2 (germline): KGHSH, LQKENI. Study results and caveats: Expanded clones were, on average, more numerous among CD8+ T cells than CD4+. Clones of CD4+ and CD8+ blood T cells grew by week 6 at doses of 0.1 to 3.0 mg/kg.

The receptor was derived from an adult with an advanced solid tumor such as melanoma, head and neck, liver or kidney cancer. The chain joins TRBV18 to TRBJ2-3; 10 positions agree with TRBD2. The material was CD4+ or CD8+ T cells sorted from blood, obtained in a trial of the OX40 agonist ivuxolimab. The CDR3 protein is CASSPGVAGGLDTQYF. For the CDR3, the DNA is TGTGCCAGCTCACCAGGTGTAGCGGGGGGATTGGATACGCAGTATTTT.